This TCR beta chain stems from a study of blood T cell repertoires in COVID-19. Method: immunoSEQ multiplex PCR; TCRdb's copy keeps in-frame clones and lacks some. The sample lists a few hundred thousand clones; roughly 89% were seen once. This CDR3 region has 16 residues. CDR1 is SGDLS, CDR2 YYNGEE, per germline. V shed 3 bases and J 4 bases; nucleotides not matched to a gene: 6. The chain has TRBV9 and TRBJ1-3, with 11 bases that match TRBD1. Sequencing used PBMCs or T cells enriched from blood (not recorded which). This TCR was recovered from a woman between 45 and 60 years old who had been exposed to COVID-19. The CDR3 nucleotides are TGTGCCAGCAGCGCCCGGGACAGGGGGTACGGAAACACCATATATTTT. It translates to CASSARDRGYGNTIYF.